This T cell receptor (beta chain) was recovered during a study of OX40 agonist ivuxolimab in advanced cancers. General study points: Patients with a partial response at 0.1-3.0 mg/kg had among the lowest clonal expansion.

Profiling relied on immunoSEQ multiplex PCR, and the TCRdb table lists in-frame clones only, not all of them. The table lists about 48,000 clones, around 74% of them singletons, with 1.5% to 2% in the top ten. The CDR3 has 15 residues. CDR1 is MNHNS, CDR2 SASEGT, per germline. V was trimmed by 4 bases and J by 2 bases, leaving 15 bases between them. Remarks on this clone: The antigen is not known.

Material: CD4+ or CD8+ T cells sorted from blood, obtained in a trial of the OX40 agonist ivuxolimab. This clonotype was obtained from an adult with an advanced solid tumor such as melanoma, head and neck, liver or kidney cancer. The chain is built from TRBV6-1 and TRBJ2-7; no definite D call. The CDR3 DNA reads as TGTGCCAGCAGTGGTTTATGGACCAGTACCTACGAGCAGTACTTC. It yields the protein CASSGLWTSTYEQYF.